Each of the 27 T cell receptor beta chains below was sequenced from the same sample in a study of cytomegalovirus exposure and HLA in healthy donors. Profiling relied on immunoSEQ multiplex PCR, and the TCRdb table lists in-frame clones only, not all of them. The sample yields 150,000 to 200,000 clones, approximately 84% seen once. The sample taken for sequencing was PBMCs. Source of these receptors: a young man in good health and CMV-seropositive.

This CDR3 is CASSYWTSGDTQYF. CDR3 DNA sequence: TGTGCCAGCAGTTACTGGACTAGCGGAGATACGCAGTATTTT. The gene calls are TRBV6-6 and TRBJ2-3; 10 nucleotides agree with TRBD2. CDR3 length: 14 residues. The V gene's germline CDR1 is MNHNY and CDR2 SVGAGI (reference sequence). Trimming cost V 1 base and J 5 bases; bases outside gene matches: 0.

The sample holds one count of this clone. The rearrangement joins TRBV6-5 to TRBJ2-1; 9 nucleotides match TRBD2. The germline gives CDR1 MNHEY, CDR2 SVGAGI. The CDR3 totals 14 residues. The ends lost 8 bases at V and 2 bases at J; junction bases unmatched: 4. The CDR3 here is CASSKRGAYNEQFF. CDR3 nucleotide sequence: TGTGCCAGCTCTAAGCGGGGGGCCTACAATGAGCAGTTCTTC.

This clone was picked up many times. At one of its ends the junction is not consistent with the germline gene, which may arise from a read error. The rearrangement joins TRBV4-1 to TRBJ1-1; 10 nucleotides agree with TRBD1. CDR1 and CDR2 from the germline V gene are MGHRA and YSYEKL. CDR3 length: 11 residues. CDR3 coding DNA: TGCGCCAGCAGCCGAGACAGGGGGCGGGAGTTT. This codes for CASSRDRGREF.

The chain carries TRBV6-5 and TRBJ1-6; 8 bases line up with TRBD1. The ends lost 6 bases at V and 10 bases at J; junction bases unmatched: 8. The germline V gene encodes CDR1 MNHEY and CDR2 SVGAGI. This CDR3 contains 14 residues. CDR3 protein: CASSRDRPSSPLHF. The CDR3 DNA follows: TGTGCCAGCAGCCGGGACAGGCCCAGCTCACCCCTCCACTTT.

The chain has TRBV6-5 and TRBJ2-1; D gene uncertain. The CDR3 runs to 14 residues. Per germline, CDR1 MNHEY and CDR2 SVGAGI. Trimming removed 0 bases from V and 8 bases from J, with 11 bases in between. CDR3 sequence (DNA): TGTGCCAGCAGTTACTCCAACCTAGGCTATGAGCAGTTCTTC. It is translated as CASSYSNLGYEQFF.

The J gene is TRBJ2-5, the V gene TRBV9; D gene ambiguous. Germline V CDR1 and CDR2: SGDLS, YYNGEE. V was shortened by 4 bases and J by 2 bases, with 6 bases between the two germline ends. This CDR3 is built from 12 residues. CDR3 sequence reads: CASSSEQETQYF. CDR3 DNA sequence: TGTGCCAGCAGCTCGGAGCAAGAGACCCAGTACTTC.

V and J are TRBV28 and TRBJ2-3, with 8 bases fitting TRBD1. The germline gives CDR1 MDHEN, CDR2 SYDVKM. V shed 7 bases, J shed 3 bases, and the junction held 12 bases outside the gene matches. This CDR3 is built from 16 residues. CDR3 protein: CASKEQTGAGTDTQYF. DNA for the CDR3: TGTGCCAGCAAAGAACAGACAGGGGCAGGGACAGATACGCAGTATTTT.

The gene calls are TRBV27 and TRBJ2-6; 8 nucleotides align to TRBD1. Germline V gives CDR1 MNHEY, CDR2 SMNVEV (reference sequence). J was trimmed by 4 bases and V by 8 bases; bases with no gene match: 13. The CDR3 consists of 17 residues. The CDR3 is CASQAGQGYSGANVLTF. CDR3 in DNA: TGTGCCAGCCAGGCAGGACAGGGTTATTCCGGGGCCAACGTCCTGACTTTC.

This clone appeared a single time. This chain connects TRBV30 to TRBJ2-7; tentatively, D is TRBD1 (5 bases). This CDR3 region has 15 residues. CDR1 and CDR2 (germline): GTSNPN, SVGIG (reference sequence). V lost 1 base and J 3 bases, leaving 16 bases between the germline ends. The CDR3 protein is CAWSGGPDTYYEQYF. The DNA of the CDR3 is TGTGCCTGGAGTGGGGGCCCGGACACTTACTACGAGCAGTACTTC.

This clone was observed a single time. The chain combines TRBV28 with TRBJ1-2; D possibly corresponds to TRBD1 (5 bases). The CDR3 covers 16 residues. In germline, CDR1 is MDHEN, CDR2 SYDVKM. Trimming stripped 4 bases from V and 5 bases from J, with 20 bases between. The CDR3 DNA is TGTGCCAGCAGTTCTACCCGGACAAGTAGACTTTATGGCTACACCTTC. This sequence encodes CASSSTRTSRLYGYTF.

The V gene is TRBV5-1, the J gene TRBJ2-7; the match to TRBD2 covers 7 bases. In germline, CDR1 is SGHRS, CDR2 YFSETQ. With 3 bases clipped from V and 0 bases from J, the junction kept 15 bases outside the gene matches. The CDR3 contains 18 residues. The CDR3 DNA follows: TGCGCCAGCAGCTCATACCCCCCTAGCGGAGGGAGCTCCTACGAGCAGTACTTC. Translating it yields CASSSYPPSGGSSYEQYF.

V gene TRBV7-3 combines with J gene TRBJ2-1; no clear D gene. CDR3 length equals 14 residues. The germline V gene encodes CDR1 SGHTA and CDR2 FQGTGA. Trimming pared 5 bases from V and 5 bases from J, leaving 13 bases between. This chain's CDR3 is CASSTSGSDNEQFF. CDR3 nucleotide sequence: TGTGCCAGCAGCACATCCGGGTCCGACAATGAGCAGTTCTTC. Full variable domain (missing parts from reference TRBV7-3 and TRBJ2-1): GAGVSQTPSNKVTEKGKYVELRCDPISGHTALYWYRQSLGQGPEFLIYFQGTGAADDSGLPNDRFFAVRPEGSVSTLKIQRTERGDSAVYLCASSTSGSDNEQFFGPGTRLTVL.

This clone was found once. The chain couples TRBV5-4 to TRBJ1-1, with D tentatively TRBD1 (6 bases). The CDR3 has 14 residues. In germline, CDR1 is SGHNT, CDR2 YYREEE (reference sequence). V lost 2 bases and J 5 bases, leaving 13 bases between the germline ends. The CDR3 DNA reads TGTGCCAGCAGCTTATACCCAGGGGCGACTGAAGCTTTCTTT. Amino acids: CASSLYPGATEAFF.

This chain joins TRBV7-6 and TRBJ2-7; 7 bases map to TRBD1. This CDR3 is built from 14 residues. V lost 1 base and J lost 6; bases outside the gene matches: 6. Germline lookup yields CDR1 SGHVS and CDR2 FNYEAQ. CDR3 nucleotides: TGTGCCAGCAGCTTAGGACAGGGTGCTGTCGAGCAGTACTTC. Its protein is CASSLGQGAVEQYF. Full variable domain (rest looked up from reference TRBV7-6 and TRBJ2-7): GAGVSQSPRYKVTKRGQDVALRCDPISGHVSLYWYRQALGQGPEFLTYFNYEAQQDKSGLPNDRFSAERPEGSISTLTIQRTEQRDSAMYRCASSLGQGAVEQYFGPGTRLTVT.

The rearrangement links TRBV5-4 to TRBJ1-1, with D uncertain. The germline V gene has CDR1 SGHNT and CDR2 YYREEE (reference sequence). Trimming cost V 3 bases and J 7 bases, with 10 bases left between them. The CDR3 has 12 amino acids. The CDR3: CASSSRSDEAFF. As DNA, the CDR3 is TGTGCCAGCAGCTCCAGGTCCGATGAAGCTTTCTTT.

Sample share makes this clone medium-sized (0.01 to 0.1%). The chain links TRBV6-5 to TRBJ2-1, with D tentatively TRBD2 (5 bases). Deletions cut 5 bases from V and 8 bases from J, with 10 bases between. The CDR3 loop spans 12 amino acids. Germline CDR1 MNHEY, CDR2 SVGAGI. CDR3 in DNA: TGTGCCAGCAGTAATGCGGGTTATGAGCAGTTCTTC. Residues: CASSNAGYEQFF.

The chain carries TRBV5-1 and TRBJ2-3; 9 positions match TRBD2. The CDR3 runs to 17 residues. Looked up from germline, CDR1 is SGHRS and CDR2 is YFSETQ. V lost 6 bases, J lost 3 bases, and 14 bases stayed unmatched. The CDR3 sequence: CASILTAGGPGTDTQYF. The CDR3 DNA sequence: TGCGCCAGCATCCTGACGGCGGGAGGGCCGGGGACAGATACGCAGTATTTT.

This clone was counted only a few times. This chain uses TRBV23-1 with TRBJ1-2; 11 bases fit TRBD1. TRBV23-1 carries the ORF label, with uncertain function. The CDR3 length is 16 residues. V gave up 4 bases and J gave up 3 bases; unmatched junction bases: 7. The CDR3 protein is CASSPVGQGAHYGYTF. The DNA of the CDR3 is TGCGCCAGCAGTCCTGTCGGACAGGGGGCCCACTATGGCTACACCTTC.

The chain carries TRBV6-1 and TRBJ1-1; 10 bases agree with TRBD1. V lost 6 bases, J lost 2 bases, and 3 bases stayed unmatched. Germline CDR1 MNHNS, CDR2 SASEGT. The CDR3 consists of 14 residues. In DNA form, the CDR3 reads TGTGCCAGCAGCAAGACAGGGGGCAACACTGAAGCTTTCTTT. Residues: CASSKTGGNTEAFF.

V gene TRBV5-1 combines with J gene TRBJ2-7, with TRBD1 matching over 11 bases. The CDR3 sequence is 14 residues long. Germline-derived CDR1 and CDR2 are SGHRS and YFSETQ. The V gene end was trimmed by 4 bases and the J gene end by 7 bases; junction bases not matched to a gene: 7. The CDR3 here is CASSTGQGGKEQYF. CDR3 DNA sequence: TGCGCCAGCAGCACGGGACAGGGGGGAAAGGAGCAGTACTTC.

The rearrangement uses TRBV28 and TRBJ1-5; 8 nucleotides match TRBD1. J gave up 2 bases and V 6 bases, and 6 bases lay outside the gene matches. From germline, CDR1 is MDHEN and CDR2 SYDVKM. The CDR3 extends over 15 amino acids. For the CDR3, the DNA is TGTGCCAGCAGGGGTGGACAGGGTGGCAATCAGCCCCAGCATTTT. Translation: CASRGGQGGNQPQHF.

The V and J genes are TRBV28 and TRBJ1-6; 10 positions match TRBD1. Trimming took 7 bases from V and 8 from J; bases not matched to a gene: 17. There are 18 residues in the CDR3. Germline V gene lookup returns CDR1 MDHEN and CDR2 SYDVKM. The CDR3 DNA reads TGTGCCAGCACCTTAGGCCAAGACAGGGGGCTATGGGATTCACCCCTCCACTTT. Protein sequence: CASTLGQDRGLWDSPLHF.

The V and J genes are TRBV28 and TRBJ2-7; TRBD1 might be the D (6 bases). Germline CDR1 MDHEN, CDR2 SYDVKM. There are 15 residues in the CDR3. V was clipped by 0 bases and J by 2 bases, with 11 bases between them. In DNA form, the CDR3 reads TGTGCCAGCAGTTTATGGGCAGGGGCCACCTACGAGCAGTACTTC. Translated: CASSLWAGATYEQYF.

This clone was seen a handful of times. The chain couples TRBV2 to TRBJ2-2, with D possibly being TRBD2 (6 bases). V lost 5 bases and J lost 4, with 11 bases in between. The V gene's germline CDR1 is SNHLY and CDR2 FYNNEI. CDR3 size: 14 residues. The CDR3, as DNA: TGTGCCAGCAGTTCGGGAGTCAGCACCGGGGAGCTGTTTTTT. It yields the protein CASSSGVSTGELFF.

The chain employs TRBV7-9 and TRBJ2-7; maybe TRBD1 (6 bases). The CDR3 has 14 residues. Germline lookup yields CDR1 SEHNR and CDR2 FQNEAQ (reference sequence). The ends were cut back, 6 bases at V and 2 bases at J, with 14 bases in the middle. CDR3 nucleotide sequence: TGTGCCAGCAGGTTGGGACAAGCACCCTACGAGCAGTACTTC. Translated: CASRLGQAPYEQYF.

The gene calls are TRBV7-7 and TRBJ1-5; D is uncertain. V lost 3 bases and J 8 bases, leaving 17 bases between the germline ends. The CDR3 is 15 amino acids. CDR1 and CDR2 from the germline V gene are SSHAT and FNYEAQ (reference sequence). DNA of the CDR3: TGTGCCAGCAGCTTTTTTGTTGGAGTTTTCAAGCCCCAGCATTTT. Its translation: CASSFFVGVFKPQHF.

This chain joins TRBV6-6 and TRBJ2-2, with 7 nucleotides matching TRBD1. The V gene's germline CDR1 is MNHNY and CDR2 SVGAGI (reference sequence). The CDR3 contains 15 residues. The V gene end was trimmed by 2 bases and the J gene end by 1 base; junction bases not matched to a gene: 1. This CDR3 reads CASSYRGLNTGELFF. The CDR3, as DNA: TGTGCCAGCAGTTACAGGGGGCTGAACACCGGGGAGCTGTTTTTT.